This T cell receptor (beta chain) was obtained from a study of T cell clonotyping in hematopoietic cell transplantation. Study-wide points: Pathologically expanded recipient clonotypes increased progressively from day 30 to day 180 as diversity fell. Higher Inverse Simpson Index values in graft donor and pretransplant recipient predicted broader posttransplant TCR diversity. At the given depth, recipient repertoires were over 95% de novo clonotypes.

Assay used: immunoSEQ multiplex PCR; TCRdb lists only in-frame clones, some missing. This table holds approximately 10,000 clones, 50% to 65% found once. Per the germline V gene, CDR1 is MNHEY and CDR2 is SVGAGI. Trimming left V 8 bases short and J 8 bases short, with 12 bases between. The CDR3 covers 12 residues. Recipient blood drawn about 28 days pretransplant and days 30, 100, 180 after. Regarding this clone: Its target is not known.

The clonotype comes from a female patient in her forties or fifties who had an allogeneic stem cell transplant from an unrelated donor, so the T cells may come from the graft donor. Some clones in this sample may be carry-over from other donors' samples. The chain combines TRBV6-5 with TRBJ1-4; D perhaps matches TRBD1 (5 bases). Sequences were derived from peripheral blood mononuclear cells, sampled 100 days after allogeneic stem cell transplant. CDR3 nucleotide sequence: TGTGCCAGCCGTCGGGGCAGGGAAAAACTGTTTTTT. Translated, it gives CASRRGREKLFF.